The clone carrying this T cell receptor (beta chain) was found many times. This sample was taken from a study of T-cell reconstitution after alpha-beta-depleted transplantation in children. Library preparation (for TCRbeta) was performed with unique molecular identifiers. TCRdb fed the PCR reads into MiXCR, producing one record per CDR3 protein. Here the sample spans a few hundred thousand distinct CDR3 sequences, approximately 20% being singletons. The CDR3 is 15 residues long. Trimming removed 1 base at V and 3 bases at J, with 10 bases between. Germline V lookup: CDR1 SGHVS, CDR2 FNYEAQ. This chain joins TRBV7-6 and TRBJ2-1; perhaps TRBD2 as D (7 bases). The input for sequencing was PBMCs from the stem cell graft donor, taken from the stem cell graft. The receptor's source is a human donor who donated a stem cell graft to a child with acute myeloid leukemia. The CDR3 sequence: CASSLGGGHYNEQFF. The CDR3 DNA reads TGTGCCAGCAGCTTAGGCGGGGGACACTACAATGAGCAGTTCTTC.